Described below is a single T cell receptor beta chain sequence and its context. The sample comes from a study of blood T cell repertoires in COVID-19. Clones were read by immunoSEQ multiplex PCR, and TCRdb kept only the in-frame ones, dropping some. Among 50,000 to 65,000 clones listed, about 83% were seen once. Trimming cost V 3 bases and J 8 bases; bases outside gene matches: 8. Germline V gene sequence: CDR1 SGHRS, CDR2 YFSETQ. The CDR3 length is 14 residues. Sequencing used peripheral blood. This rearrangement joins TRBV5-1 to TRBJ2-1; 7 nucleotides match TRBD2. This sequence originates from a human donor in a cohort sampled during active COVID-19. This CDR3 reads CASSSAGVVDEQFF. DNA for the CDR3: TGCGCCAGCAGCTCGGCGGGAGTGGTAGATGAGCAGTTCTTC.